This T cell receptor (beta chain) was identified during a study of T cells in Graves' hyperthyroidism and ophthalmopathy. Study outcomes and limitations: Among thyroid clonotypes expanded above 0.001, most also appeared in blood.

In this sample, this clonotype turned up many times. What it recognizes is unknown. RNA transcripts provided the source from which TCR beta CDR3 regions were amplified. A first-round RT-PCR of the TCR CDR3 used the HTBI primer set. Each CDR3 protein gets one entry after TCRdb re-called the multiplex PCR reads with MiXCR. The table records roughly 570,000 distinct CDR3 sequences, more than 15% of them present only once. CDR1 and CDR2 (germline): SQVTM, ANQGSEA. The CDR3 sequence is 13 residues long. Unmatched junction bases numbered 6, after V lost 8 bases and J lost 2 bases. The receptor comes from a woman younger than 45 with Graves' hyperthyroidism. The sample was blood. V usage is TRBV29-1 and J usage is TRBJ2-5; 9 nucleotides match TRBD1. This CDR3 reads CSSTGTGQETQYF. For the CDR3, the DNA is TGCAGCTCCACCGGGACAGGGCAAGAGACCCAGTACTTC.